The 11 T cell receptor beta chains presented below share a single source sample, sequenced in a study of cytomegalovirus exposure and HLA in healthy donors. 13 Jbeta primers and 60 Vbeta primers were used for the PCR. TCRdb's table, derived via immunoSEQ multiplex PCR, lists solely in-frame clones and lacks some. The repertoire holds about 120,000 clones, about 83% seen once, with approximately 2.6% in the top ten. Sample: PBMCs. Receptors were obtained from a female donor in good health and CMV-seronegative.

Only a few counts were recorded for this clone. This chain links TRBV6-5 with TRBJ1-1, with 7 bases aligning to TRBD1. J lost 6 bases, V lost 6 bases, and 7 bases had no gene match. Germline loops: CDR1 MNHEY, CDR2 SVGAGI. The CDR3 extends over 13 amino acids. CDR3 in DNA: TGTGCCAGCAGGAGACAGGGCGGCCCTGAAGCTTTCTTT. The encoded protein is CASRRQGGPEAFF.

CDR3 sequence reads: CASSLDVGAYEQYF. CDR3 sequence (DNA): TGTGCCAGCAGCTTAGACGTCGGTGCCTACGAGCAGTACTTC. V is TRBV7-8 and J is TRBJ2-7; D is ambiguous. Trimming took 1 base from V and 2 from J, leaving 9 bases between them. This CDR3 region has 14 residues. Germline V CDR1 and CDR2: SGHVS, FQNEAQ.

This clone was recorded only once. The chain is built from TRBV27 and TRBJ1-2, with D maybe TRBD1 (6 bases). The CDR3 covers 15 residues. Deletions cut 6 bases from V and 2 bases from J, with 16 bases between. Germline V gene data show CDR1 as MNHEY and CDR2 as SMNVEV (reference sequence). CDR3 protein: CASRFLYDRNYGYTF. CDR3 bases: TGTGCCAGCAGATTTCTGTACGACAGGAACTATGGCTACACCTTC.

The V and J genes are TRBV6-5 and TRBJ1-1, with D hard to call. The CDR3 loop spans 14 amino acids. Germline V gene sequence: CDR1 MNHEY, CDR2 SVGAGI. Trimming pared 5 bases from V and 1 base from J, leaving 11 bases between. The CDR3 protein is CASSAAGWNTEAFF. The CDR3 bases are TGTGCCAGCAGTGCCGCGGGTTGGAACACTGAAGCTTTCTTT.

This chain links TRBV7-2 with TRBJ2-1, with D possibly being TRBD2 (5 bases). CDR3 length: 18 amino acids. V lost 5 bases and J 3 bases, leaving 23 bases between the germline ends. From germline, CDR1 is SGHTA and CDR2 FQGNSA. The CDR3: CASSPLVPGGRHYNEQFF. The CDR3 nucleotides are TGTGCCAGCAGCCCCCTTGTGCCCGGAGGCCGGCACTACAATGAGCAGTTCTTC.

This rearrangement joins TRBV12-2 to TRBJ2-5; TRBD1, the table's D call, was not compared with the DNA. Near its end, the DNA agrees better with TRBJ2-7, so the J call may be wrong. TRBV12-2 is a pseudogene segment. The CDR3 is made up of 16 amino acids. In nucleotides, the CDR3 is TGTGCAAGTCGCCAGGGGTGTCGTGGGGATTCCTACGAGCAGTACTTC. This sequence encodes CASRQGCRGDSYEQYF.

Written as DNA, the CDR3 is TGTGCCAGCAGCCGTCCGGGTGAAGCATCTCGGACGCAGTATTTT. This codes for CASSRPGEASRTQYF. The V gene is TRBV4-2, the J gene TRBJ2-3, with D unclear. The germline V and J ends were trimmed by 4 bases and 9 bases, with 20 bases remaining between them. Per the germline V gene, CDR1 is LGHNA and CDR2 is YNFKEQ. This CDR3 is 15 amino acids long.

The CDR3 protein is CASRSGGTNTGELFF. CDR3 nucleotide sequence: TGTGCCAGCAGAAGCGGGGGGACAAACACCGGGGAGCTGTTTTTT. The chain couples TRBV11-2 to TRBJ2-2; TRBD2 aligns across 9 bases. This CDR3 region has 15 residues. The germline V gene has CDR1 SGHAT and CDR2 FQNNGV. J gave up 2 bases and V 6 bases, and 4 bases lay outside the gene matches.

V and J are TRBV30 and TRBJ2-5, with 9 bases identical to TRBD1. Trimming cost V 1 base and J 5 bases; bases outside gene matches: 2. Per the germline V gene, CDR1 is GTSNPN and CDR2 is SVGIG (reference sequence). This CDR3 contains 13 residues. The CDR3 spells CAWSGTGVETQYF. Here the CDR3 DNA reads TGTGCCTGGAGTGGGACAGGGGTTGAGACCCAGTACTTC. Looking up the rest from reference TRBV30 and TRBJ2-5 gives the full variable domain: SQTIHQWPATLVQPVGSPLSLECTVEGTSNPNLYWYRQAAGRGLQLLFYSVGIGQISSEVPQNLSASRPQDRQFILSSKKLLLSDSGFYLCAWSGTGVETQYFGPGTRLLVL.

V and J are TRBV6-6 and TRBJ1-3, with 9 positions matching TRBD1. The CDR3 totals 15 residues. V gave up 6 bases and J gave up 4 bases; unmatched junction bases: 7. Germline CDR1 reads MNHNY; CDR2 reads SVGAGI (reference sequence). The CDR3 bases are TGTGCCAGCAGAAAACAGGGGGCGCAAGGAAACACCATATATTTT. Its protein is CASRKQGAQGNTIYF.

The CDR3 protein is CASSYLDRPTQTQYF. The CDR3 DNA sequence: TGTGCCAGCAGTTACCTTGACAGGCCCACTCAGACCCAGTACTTC. This chain joins TRBV6-5 and TRBJ2-5, with TRBD1 as a possible D gene (6 bases). The germline V gene has CDR1 MNHEY and CDR2 SVGAGI. The CDR3 contains 15 residues. V lost 2 bases and J lost 6, with 16 bases in between.